Listed here are 10 T cell receptor beta chains from one sample, sequenced in a study of Ad26.COV2.S vaccination and SARS-CoV-2 variants. Method: immunoSEQ multiplex PCR; TCRdb's copy keeps in-frame clones and lacks some. Of more than 400,000 clones in the sample, roughly 90% were seen once. Documented treatment: some 20 received Ad26.COV2.S at low or high dose, single or two shots; about 5 received placebo; per-sample allocation not given. The study sampled participants on day 63 after the first vaccine or placebo injection. Specimen: peripheral blood, collected in a trial of Ad26.COV2.S vaccine versus placebo. The receptor set was obtained from a person between 18 and 59 years old who received the Ad26.COV2.S COVID-19 vaccine or a placebo.

This chain joins TRBV4-3 and TRBJ1-1; D is unclear. V lost 0 bases, J lost 5 bases, and 13 bases lay in between. CDR1 and CDR2 (germline): LGHNA, YSLEER. CDR3 length: 15 amino acids. CDR3 sequence: CASSQDRGDWTEAFF. CDR3 coding DNA: TGCGCCAGCAGCCAAGATCGCGGGGATTGGACTGAAGCTTTCTTT.

The CDR3 spells CASSGVTGELFF. CDR3 nucleotides: TGTGCCAGCAGCGGGGTTACCGGGGAGCTGTTTTTT. The chain employs TRBV7-2 and TRBJ2-2, with D unclear. With 5 bases removed from V and 5 bases from J, the gap between germline ends came to 6 bases. This CDR3 has 12 amino acids. CDR1 and CDR2 from the germline V gene are SGHTA and FQGNSA.

The chain joins TRBV19 to TRBJ2-3, with 9 bases fitting TRBD2. With V trimmed by 6 bases and J by 0 bases, 7 bases remained unmatched. The CDR3 extends over 16 amino acids. The germline gives CDR1 LNHDA, CDR2 SQIVND (reference sequence). In nucleotides, the CDR3 is TGTGCCAGTAGGGGGCTAGCGGGGAGTAGCACAGATACGCAGTATTTT. This sequence encodes CASRGLAGSSTDTQYF.

The rearrangement uses TRBV28 and TRBJ1-4; TRBD1 aligns across 9 bases. The V gene end was trimmed by 2 bases and the J gene end by 5 bases; junction bases not matched to a gene: 3. The CDR3 runs to 15 residues. The germline V gene has CDR1 MDHEN and CDR2 SYDVKM. As DNA, the CDR3 is TGTGCCAGCAGTTTACCCGGACAGGGGAATGAAAAACTGTTTTTT. Translating it yields CASSLPGQGNEKLFF. Complete variable domain (other parts from reference TRBV28 and TRBJ1-4): DVKVTQSSRYLVKRTGEKVFLECVQDMDHENMFWYRQDPGLGLRLIYFSYDVKMKEKGDIPEGYSVSREKKERFSLILESASTNQTSMYLCASSLPGQGNEKLFFGSGTQLSVL.

This clone appeared a single time. V usage is TRBV5-5 and J usage is TRBJ2-3, with 10 bases fitting TRBD1. The length of the CDR3 is 16 residues. Germline trimming cut 2 bases from V and 1 base from J; bases unmatched to any gene: 4. Germline CDR1 SGHKS, CDR2 YYEKEE (reference sequence). CDR3 amino acids: CASSLNGQGGTDTQYF. The CDR3 DNA follows: TGTGCCAGCAGCTTAAACGGACAGGGGGGCACAGATACGCAGTATTTT.

V usage is TRBV4-1 and J usage is TRBJ2-1, with 8 bases matching TRBD2. V lost 3 bases to trimming and J lost 10 bases; unmatched junction nucleotides: 11. The CDR3 spans 15 residues. Germline V gene data show CDR1 as MGHRA and CDR2 as YSYEKL. The CDR3, as DNA: TGCGCCAGCAGCCAGCCCGACGGGGGGGTCAGGGAGCAGTTCTTC. Translating it yields CASSQPDGGVREQFF.

The rearrangement joins TRBV7-2 to TRBJ2-3, with 11 bases aligning to TRBD2. J lost 5 bases, V lost 5 bases, and 6 bases had no gene match. Germline CDR1 and CDR2: SGHTA and FQGNSA. The CDR3 sequence is 15 residues long. CDR3 nucleotide sequence: TGTGCCAGCAGCATACTAGCGGGGGCCGGAGATACGCAGTATTTT. This translates into CASSILAGAGDTQYF.

The chain carries TRBV11-2 and TRBJ2-7, with 10 bases matching TRBD2. Germline CDR1 reads SGHAT; CDR2 reads FQNNGV. The ends lost 5 bases at V and 2 bases at J; junction bases unmatched: 6. This CDR3 comprises 15 residues. CDR3 sequence: CASSLSGGFTYEQYF. CDR3 in DNA: TGTGCCAGCAGCCTTAGCGGGGGGTTTACCTACGAGCAGTACTTC.

The V call is TRBV7-6, the J call TRBJ2-1; D possibly corresponds to TRBD1 (6 bases). Looked up from germline, CDR1 is SGHVS and CDR2 is FNYEAQ. CDR3 length: 13 amino acids. V lost 6 bases and J 5 bases, leaving 11 bases between the germline ends. Written as DNA, the CDR3 is TGTGCCAGCAGGCTACAGGGTGACAATGAGCAGTTCTTC. Translated, it gives CASRLQGDNEQFF.

This chain uses TRBV11-3 with TRBJ2-1; no reliable D call. With 5 bases removed from V and 9 bases from J, the gap between germline ends came to 14 bases. Germline V lookup: CDR1 SGHNT, CDR2 YENEEA. The CDR3 has 13 amino acids. The CDR3 sequence: CASSPSRGGEQFF. The CDR3 DNA is TGTGCCAGCAGCCCGTCAAGAGGCGGTGAGCAGTTCTTC.